This entry describes one TCR beta chain. This record belongs to a study of CD8+ T cells in alopecia areata. RNA extraction and reverse transcription yielded cDNA as sequencing template. Here immunoSEQ multiplex PCR was the method, and the copy in TCRdb shows in-frame clones only, minus some. The sample lists over 150,000 clones, roughly 65% occurring once. The CDR3 is 11 amino acids. Trimming took 4 bases from V and 7 from J, leaving 10 bases between them. Germline V gene data show CDR1 as SQVTM and CDR2 as ANQGSEA. The V gene is TRBV29-1, the J gene TRBJ1-1, with no clear D. The sequenced sample was CD4+ T cells sorted from blood, obtained at week 0. The origin of this receptor is a human donor with alopecia areata. The CDR3 DNA is TGCAGCGTTGGAGGGAGCAGTGAAGCTTTCTTT. Translation: CSVGGSSEAFF.